This TCR beta chain was observed in a study of shared clonotypes between healthy human individuals. All donors were healthy HIV-negative adults lacking recent acute infections or vaccinations. Broader study findings: Clonotype sharing across donors was expected to vary with sequencing depth.

This CDR3 contains 15 residues. V was clipped by 3 bases and J by 3 bases, with 15 bases between them. Germline V gene data show CDR1 as SNHLY and CDR2 as FYNNEI. Comment on this clone: Its antigen is undetermined.

The test was conducted at deep level. Sequencing was performed with immunoSEQ multiplex PCR; in TCRdb, only in-frame clones are kept and a portion is missing. Among 400,000 to 600,000 clones listed, roughly 80% were seen once. The chain recombines TRBV2 with TRBJ2-7; D is ambiguous. Sequencing input: PBMCs. The clonotype comes from a woman aged 35 to 49 in good health. Some clones in this sample may be carry-over from other donors' samples. The CDR3 loop reads CASSDRVQNNYEQYF. The CDR3 region has the DNA TGTGCCAGCAGTGACCGGGTACAGAACAACTACGAGCAGTACTTC.